This is a list of T cell receptor beta chains from one sample in a study of blood T cell repertoires in COVID-19. Repertoires were generated with immunoSEQ multiplex PCR, while TCRdb's copy carries only in-frame clones and drops some. The repertoire holds 140,000 to 150,000 clones, 80% seen once, with roughly 3.6% in the top ten. Source material: peripheral blood. The receptors originated from a man between 65 and 85 years old who had recovered from COVID-19. CDR3s include the opening cysteine and the closing phenylalanine or tryptophan. The order of the fields is CDR3 protein, V gene.

CASSLTWDSLGEQFF TRBV7-8
CAWSRAGGQTFF TRBV30
CASSSGWTSGGGETQYF TRBV5-8
CASTGGTSVYEQYF TRBV6-6
CSPTAVPMNTEAFF TRBV29-1
CASSLGAGAGNEQFF TRBV5-5
CAISESYRDTIYF TRBV10-3
CAWSPKTGTSGSAFF TRBV30
CASSRGEGYTF TRBV16
CASSSDRGRNQPQHF TRBV5-6
CATSILAPYNEQFF TRBV15
CASSRGLAGEVYNEQFF TRBV5-1
CASRGTGGGTYEQYF TRBV6-5
CAIRDSYTGELFF TRBV27
CASSQEVVWTASGNTIYF TRBV4-1
CASSQGGGGLQGTKVAYEQYF TRBV4-1
CASSYRQGPGNEQFF TRBV6-5